This TCR beta chain comes out of a study of radiotherapy plus CTLA-4 blockade in lung cancer. Overall study results and limits: Radiotherapy was combined with ipilimumab, and tumor-derived TCR clones then expanded in blood. How blood T cell clones changed early, along with interferon-beta, reportedly forecast response best.

Method: immunoSEQ multiplex PCR; TCRdb's copy keeps in-frame clones and lacks some. Here the sample spans more than 75,000 clones, around 79% being singletons. Remarks on this clone: As yet, its antigen is unknown.

Each patient with chemo-refractory metastatic non-small-cell lung cancer was treated with focal radiation plus CTLA-4 blockade using ipilimumab. The CDR3 totals 15 residues. Germline V gene lookup returns CDR1 SGDLS and CDR2 YYNGEE. V gave up 3 bases and J gave up 4 bases; unmatched junction bases: 6. This receptor was identified in a human donor with non-small cell lung cancer who had a partial response to radiotherapy plus ipilimumab. Some clones in this sample may be carry-over from other donors' samples. This material consisted of peripheral blood, taken from a patient treated with radiotherapy plus ipilimumab. The V and J genes are TRBV9 and TRBJ1-2; 10 nucleotides line up with TRBD1. The chain's CDR3 is CASSEGQGTLYGYTF. The CDR3 DNA follows: TGTGCCAGCAGCGAGGGACAGGGGACCCTCTATGGCTACACCTTC.